A selection of T cell receptor beta chains follows, all from one sample in a study of tumor-infiltrating lymphocytes in primary liver carcinoma. TCRdb passed the multiplex PCR reads through MiXCR, listing each CDR3 protein once. The repertoire holds 330,000 or so distinct CDR3 sequences, roughly 61% seen once, with under 8.5% in the top ten. Sequenced input: peripheral blood. The receptors originated from a man in his forties or fifties with primary liver carcinoma and hepatitis B virus infection. Each CDR3 is given with its conserved first and last residue. Each record gives: clone size, V gene, J gene, D gene, CDR3 protein, CDR3 DNA. D genes are given only for firm matches. Expanded clones are given a class, and other clones once, few, many or no size at all.

>many|TRBV6-2/TRBV6-3|TRBJ1-1|.
CASKANTEAFF
TGTGCCAGCAAGGCGAACACTGAAGCTTTCTTT
>.|TRBV12-3/TRBV12-4|TRBJ2-5|TRBD1
CASRPGQRDTQYF
TGTGCCAGCAGACCGGGACAGAGAGATACCCAGTACTTC
>few|TRBV30|TRBJ1-6|TRBD1
CAWTGGFYNSPLHF
TGTGCCTGGACAGGGGGCTTCTATAATTCACCCCTCCACTTT
>.|TRBV7-9|TRBJ1-2|TRBD1
CASRQTGDTSYGYTF
TGTGCCAGCAGACAGACAGGGGATACCTCCTATGGCTACACCTTC
>.|TRBV5-1|TRBJ2-7|.
CASSLHGAGTSYEQYF
TGCGCCAGCAGCTTGCACGGGGCCGGTACCTCCTACGAGCAGTACTTC
>few|TRBV6-1|TRBJ2-6|.
CASSPRGAGANVLTF
TGTGCAAGCAGTCCCCGAGGGGCTGGGGCCAACGTCCTGACTTTC
>few|TRBV9|TRBJ2-3|.
CASSVEGADTQYF
TGTGCCAGCAGCGTAGAAGGGGCGGATACGCAGTATTTT
>many|TRBV10-1|TRBJ2-1|.
CASSGLGRNEQFF
TGCGCCAGCAGTGGGCTCGGTCGCAATGAGCAGTTCTTC
>.|TRBV28|TRBJ2-3|TRBD2
CVSSLSRRPLGRALDTQYF
TGTGTCAGCAGTTTATCTAGAAGACCTCTGGGGAGGGCCTTGGATACGCAGTATTTT
>many|TRBV6-1|TRBJ2-7|TRBD1
CASRADRVGEQYF
TGTGCCAGCAGGGCTGACAGGGTTGGGGAGCAGTACTTC
>.|TRBV6-5|TRBJ2-7|TRBD2
CARNKGGLHEQYF
TGTGCCAGAAACAAGGGAGGGTTGCACGAGCAGTACTTC
>once|TRBV11-2|TRBJ2-7|.
CASSLELSVVGSAYEQYF
TGTGCTAGCAGCTTAGAGTTGTCCGTTGTAGGGAGTGCCTACGAGCAGTACTTC
>.|TRBV4-3|TRBJ2-7|TRBD2
CASSQDLLAGVGQYF
TGCGCCAGCAGCCAAGATCTGCTAGCGGGCGTAGGGCAGTACTTC
>once|TRBV11-2|TRBJ2-1|.
CDSSGQIQFF
TGTGACAGTAGCGGACAGATTCAGTTCTTC
>.|TRBV5-1|TRBJ2-1|TRBD1
CVSRQGGEQFF
TGCGTCAGCAGACAGGGGGGTGAGCAGTTCTTC
>many|TRBV6-5|TRBJ2-5|.
CASSYGEETQYF
TGTGCCAGCAGTTACGGGGAAGAGACCCAGTACTTC
>.|TRBV5-1|TRBJ1-2|.
CASSLHNYGYTF
TGCGCCAGCAGCCTACATAACTATGGCTACACCTTC
>.|TRBV5-4|TRBJ2-7|TRBD2
CASSLSTSGSYEQYF
TGTGCCAGCAGCTTGAGTACTAGCGGCTCCTACGAGCAGTACTTC
>once|TRBV11-1|TRBJ1-2|.
CASSWGGKSGYTF
TGTGCCAGCAGCTGGGGAGGGAAGAGTGGCTATACCTTC
>many|TRBV5-5|TRBJ2-1|.
CASITSAGLSDEQFF
TGTGCCAGCATCACCTCGGCAGGGTTAAGCGATGAGCAGTTCTTC
>few|TRBV14|TRBJ1-2|.
CASSQFSTAVYGYTF
TGTGCCAGCAGCCAATTTAGTACGGCGGTCTATGGCTACACCTTC
>once|TRBV4-2|TRBJ1-3|.
CASSRQVAFGNTIYF
TGTGCCAGCAGCCGACAGGTAGCATTTGGAAACACCATATATTTT
>.|TRBV6-2/TRBV6-3|TRBJ2-2|.
CVVKRTSANTRELFF
TGTGTGGTCAAACGAACGTCAGCGAACACCAGGGAGCTGTTTTTT
>few|TRBV14|TRBJ2-2|.
CASSRDITAGELFF
TGTGCCAGCAGCCGGGACATAACGGCCGGGGAGCTGTTTTTT
>.|TRBV10-3|TRBJ2-1|TRBD2
CAISDPTGTSGMRQYNEQFF
TGTGCCATCAGTGACCCTACCGGGACTAGCGGGATGAGGCAGTACAATGAGCAGTTCTTC
>.|TRBV29-1|TRBJ2-5|.
CSVGRGGPEKTQYF
TGCAGCGTTGGTCGCGGAGGGCCAGAAAAGACCCAGTACTTC
>many|TRBV11-2|TRBJ2-7|TRBD1
CASSKPGQGEYEQYF
TGTGCCAGCAGCAAACCGGGACAGGGGGAATACGAGCAGTACTTC
>.|TRBV30|TRBJ2-3|TRBD1
CAWERTGGADTQYF
TGTGCCTGGGAACGGACAGGGGGCGCGGATACGCAGTATTTT
>many|TRBV11-2|TRBJ2-7|.
CASRLRYEQYF
TGTGCCAGCAGGTTACGTTACGAGCAGTACTTC
>.|TRBV11-2|TRBJ2-6|.
CASSALSGANVLPF
TGTGCCAGCAGCGCCCTATCCGGGGCCAATGTCCTGCCTTTC
>.|TRBV4-2|TRBJ2-1|.
CASSQDSGPYNEQFF
TGTGCCAGCAGCCAAGACAGCGGCCCCTACAATGAGCAGTTCTTC
>few|TRBV5-4|TRBJ2-7|TRBD2
CASSTGTSGGPYEQYF
TGTGCCAGCAGCACTGGGACTAGCGGGGGGCCCTACGAGCAGTACTTC
>.|TRBV29-1|TRBJ2-5|.
CCVGPIETQYF
TGCTGCGTGGGGCCGATAGAGACCCAGTACTTC
>.|TRBV5-8|TRBJ2-4|TRBD2
CASSGASGRAGNIQYF
TGTGCCAGCAGCGGGGCGAGCGGGAGGGCCGGAAACATTCAGTACTTC
>.|TRBV18|TRBJ1-2|.
CATTGQEGANYGYTF
TGTGCCACCACAGGGCAAGAGGGAGCTAACTATGGCTACACCTTC
>.|TRBV28|TRBJ2-1|TRBD1
CATRQGGYNEQFF
TGTGCGACGAGACAGGGGGGATACAATGAGCAGTTCTTC
>.|TRBV6-2/TRBV6-3|TRBJ2-2|.
CAISYSWSPGELFF
TGTGCCATCAGTTACTCGTGGTCTCCCGGGGAGCTGTTTTTT
>.|TRBV5-4|TRBJ2-2|.
CASSLNPGLAGELFF
TGTGCCAGCAGCTTGAATCCCGGTCTAGCCGGGGAGCTGTTTTTT
>few|TRBV4-1|TRBJ2-7|.
CASSQEKVSYEQYF
TGCGCCAGCAGCCAAGAGAAAGTCTCCTACGAGCAGTACTTC
>many|TRBV4-3|TRBJ2-1|.
CASSQESSERGNEQFF
TGCGCCAGCAGCCAAGAGTCAAGCGAAAGAGGGAATGAGCAGTTCTTC
>.|TRBV12-3/TRBV12-4|TRBJ2-3|TRBD2
CANSLPTSGESTDTQYF
TGCGCCAACAGTTTACCGACTAGCGGGGAATCCACAGATACGCAGTATTTT
>many|TRBV6-6|TRBJ2-7|.
CASSSSAYEQYF
TGTGCCAGCAGTTCTAGCGCCTACGAGCAGTACTTC
>many|TRBV10-2|TRBJ2-7|.
CATKQLLSYEQYF
TGCGCCACCAAACAGCTTTTGTCCTACGAGCAGTACTTC
>many|TRBV6-2/TRBV6-3|TRBJ2-7|.
CASSYDQGTAYEQYF
TGTGCCAGCAGTTACGATCAGGGGACCGCCTACGAGCAGTACTTC
>.|TRBV11-3|TRBJ2-1|.
CASSPRRSYNEQFF
TGTGCCAGCAGCCCGAGACGGTCCTACAATGAGCAGTTCTTC
>many|TRBV6-5|TRBJ2-7|.
CASSYSASDVYEQYF
TGTGCCAGCAGTTACTCGGCTAGCGATGTCTACGAGCAGTACTTC
>.|TRBV6-1|TRBJ2-7|.
CASSEGGGGGSEQYF
TGCGCCAGCAGTGAAGGGGGAGGGGGCGGCTCCGAGCAGTACTTC
>once|TRBV11-1|TRBJ2-3|.
CASSVGVRTDTQYF
TGTGCCAGTAGCGTTGGGGTCCGCACAGATACGCAGTATTTT
>.|TRBV29-1|TRBJ2-1|.
CSASPAGHGGEQLF
TGCAGCGCATCCCCCGCGGGACATGGAGGTGAGCAGCTCTTC
>.|TRBV10-3|TRBJ2-2|.
CAISVSGQHFGELFF
TGTGCCATCAGTGTCTCCGGACAACACTTCGGGGAGCTGTTTTTT
>.|TRBV6-2/TRBV6-3|TRBJ2-5|.
CAISYGTADQETQNF
TGTGCCATCTCCTACGGGACGGCTGACCAAGAGACCCAGAACTTC
>.|TRBV11-1|TRBJ2-7|.
CASSFAGYAEQYF
TGTGCCAGCAGCTTTGCAGGATATGCCGAACAGTACTTC